The 24 T cell receptor beta chains reported below all come from one sample, sequenced in a study of cytomegalovirus exposure and HLA in healthy donors. PCR primers comprised 60 Vbeta and 13 Jbeta primers. Measured with immunoSEQ multiplex PCR; TCRdb has only the in-frame clones, and not every one. The top ten hold 2.5% to 3% of the sample, which has about 210,000 clones, roughly 80% seen once. Sequences were obtained from PBMCs. Every receptor here comes from a man aged 30 to 45 in good health and CMV-seronegative.

The J gene is TRBJ2-5, the V gene TRBV7-2, with D perhaps TRBD1 (6 bases). V dropped 8 bases and J dropped 2 bases, with 12 bases sitting between them. The V gene's germline CDR1 is SGHTA and CDR2 FQGNSA. CDR3 length equals 13 residues. The CDR3: CASCRGDQETQYF. The CDR3 nucleotides read TGTGCCAGCTGCAGGGGCGATCAAGAGACCCAGTACTTC.

The CDR3 protein is CASSLGRGATDTQYF. DNA of the CDR3: TGTGCCAGCAGCCTCGGTCGGGGGGCGACAGATACGCAGTATTTT. The chain couples TRBV28 to TRBJ2-3; a weak D match, TRBD2 (7 bases). The V gene lost 6 bases and the J gene lost 3 bases, with 16 bases spanning the gap. Germline lookup yields CDR1 MDHEN and CDR2 SYDVKM. This CDR3 comprises 15 residues.

The CDR3 reads CASSIGTRGAQETQYF. Written as DNA, the CDR3 is TGTGCCAGTAGTATCGGGACTCGGGGGGCTCAAGAGACCCAGTACTTC. This chain links TRBV19 with TRBJ2-5; a weak D match, TRBD2 (7 bases). Germline CDR1 reads LNHDA; CDR2 reads SQIVND (reference sequence). The length of the CDR3 is 16 residues. V lost 3 bases and J lost 2, with 16 bases in between.

This chain uses TRBV28 with TRBJ2-7; 12 nucleotides align to TRBD1. V dropped 2 bases and J dropped 5; count of bases not matched to a gene: 4. Looked up from germline, CDR1 is MDHEN and CDR2 is SYDVKM. This CDR3 has 15 amino acids. The CDR3 DNA follows: TGTGCCAGCAGTTTACCGGGACAGGGGGCGGACGAGCAGTACTTC. Encoded protein: CASSLPGQGADEQYF.

V usage is TRBV5-6 and J usage is TRBJ2-7; D gene unclear. CDR3 size: 14 residues. Germline V gives CDR1 SGHDT, CDR2 YYEEEE. The ends were cut back, 4 bases at V and 0 bases at J, with 11 bases in the middle. In DNA, the CDR3 is TGTGCCAGCAGCCTCGGCCAGGCCTCCTACGAGCAGTACTTC. Protein sequence: CASSLGQASYEQYF.

This rearrangement joins TRBV6-5 to TRBJ2-3; D remains unclear. Germline CDR1 reads MNHEY; CDR2 reads SVGAGI. Trimming took 6 bases from V and 7 from J, leaving 11 bases between them. The length of the CDR3 is 12 residues. The CDR3 region is CASSFTGNTQYF. Here the CDR3 DNA reads TGTGCCAGCAGCTTTACGGGTAATACGCAGTATTTT.

Details on this clone: Sequence at one end of the junction differs from germline and may be a read error. The gene calls are TRBV11-2 and TRBJ1-4, with D tentatively TRBD1 (5 bases). Germline V CDR1 and CDR2: SGHAT, FQNNGV. The CDR3 runs to 17 residues. The CDR3 region has the DNA TGTGCCGGCAGCTTAAGAACCTACAGGAGGGTTAATGAAAAACTGTTTTTT. Its translation: CAGSLRTYRRVNEKLFF.

The genes are TRBV9 and TRBJ2-2; 14 bases align to TRBD2. CDR1 is SGDLS and CDR2 is YYNGEE in the germline V gene. Trimming at V came to 3 bases and at J to 7 bases, leaving 5 bases not matched to a gene. The CDR3 spans 16 residues. CDR3 bases: TGTGCCAGCAGCGCGGGACTAGCGGGGGAGGGCGGGGAGCTGTTTTTT. Its translation: CASSAGLAGEGGELFF.

J is TRBJ1-5 and V is TRBV6-1, with a tentative D call TRBD1 (6 bases). This CDR3 contains 15 residues. V dropped 3 bases and J dropped 7 bases, with 16 bases sitting between them. Germline loops: CDR1 MNHNS, CDR2 SASEGT. CDR3 region: CASSDAYRDRQPQHF. As DNA, the CDR3 is TGTGCCAGCAGTGATGCCTACAGGGACCGGCAGCCCCAGCATTTT.

This chain links TRBV29-1 with TRBJ2-3, with 9 bases matching TRBD2. After removal of 4 bases from V and 5 bases from J, the junction contained 7 bases not matched to a gene. Germline V CDR1 and CDR2: SQVTM, ANQGSEA. The CDR3 extends over 14 amino acids. The DNA for the CDR3 is TGCAGCGTTGCCGGACTAGCGCAAAAAGATACGCAGTATTTT. The encoded protein is CSVAGLAQKDTQYF.

This rearrangement joins TRBV25-1 to TRBJ1-1; no clear D. V shed 3 bases and J shed 5 bases, with 10 bases lying between them. The CDR3 spans 13 residues. Germline lookup yields CDR1 MGHDK and CDR2 SYGVNS. The CDR3 coding sequence is TGTGCCAGCAGTGAGCTCGACAATACTGAAGCTTTCTTT. Translation: CASSELDNTEAFF. Supplemented by reference TRBV25-1 and TRBJ1-1, the full variable domain reads EADIYQTPRYLVIGTGKKITLECSQTMGHDKMYWYQQDPGMELHLIHYSYGVNSTEKGDLSSESTVSRIRTEHFPLTLESARPSHTSQYLCASSELDNTEAFFGQGTRLTVV.

The rearrangement links TRBV29-1 to TRBJ1-4, with D possibly matching TRBD1 (5 bases). V lost 4 bases and J 8 bases, leaving 11 bases between the germline ends. This CDR3 region has 12 residues. CDR1 and CDR2 (germline): SQVTM, ANQGSEA. The CDR3 DNA follows: TGCAGCGTTGTGGGGCGGGGAGAAAAACTGTTTTTT. Its translation: CSVVGRGEKLFF.

The chain combines TRBV5-6 with TRBJ2-2; no clear D. From germline, CDR1 is SGHDT and CDR2 YYEEEE. Trimming stripped 0 bases from V and 6 bases from J, with 9 bases between. The CDR3 is 14 amino acids. The CDR3 sequence is CASSLVSSAGELFF. CDR3 bases: TGTGCCAGCAGCTTGGTTAGTTCTGCCGGGGAGCTGTTTTTT.

A single count supports this clone. The rearrangement joins TRBV7-3 to TRBJ2-7; 9 positions match TRBD2. Germline V gene sequence: CDR1 SGHTA, CDR2 FQGTGA. The CDR3 has 14 residues. V lost 2 bases and J lost 6; bases outside the gene matches: 5. The CDR3 coding sequence is TGTGCCAGCAGCTTAGCGGGGGGGCCCGCCGAGCAGTACTTC. Its translation is CASSLAGGPAEQYF.

In this sample, this clone turned up once. V and J are TRBV7-8 and TRBJ2-3; the D gene is possibly TRBD1 (5 bases). V lost 5 bases to trimming and J lost 0 bases, with 15 bases between them. Germline-derived CDR1 and CDR2 are SGHVS and FQNEAQ. The CDR3 is 16 amino acids. CDR3 amino acids: CASSVKSRVSTDTQYF. The CDR3 region has the DNA TGTGCCAGCAGCGTAAAGTCCAGGGTTAGCACAGATACGCAGTATTTT.

This clone was recorded only once. A junction boundary mismatches the germline segment, possibly from a read error. The chain links TRBV7-9 to TRBJ1-2; no definite D call. The CDR3 is 14 residues long. The germline V gene has CDR1 SEHNR and CDR2 FQNEAQ (reference sequence). The CDR3 spells CSSTSGVSNYGYTF. DNA for the CDR3: TGTTCCAGCACCTCCGGGGTCTCTAACTATGGCTACACCTTC.

CDR3 amino acids: CASTLKGNSPLHF. DNA for the CDR3: TGTGCCAGCACCCTAAAGGGGAATTCACCCCTCCACTTT. The chain joins TRBV25-1 to TRBJ1-6, with TRBD1 as a possible D gene (5 bases). Germline V gene lookup returns CDR1 MGHDK and CDR2 SYGVNS. This CDR3 has 13 amino acids. V was trimmed by 7 bases and J by 7 bases, leaving 11 bases between them.

V is TRBV13 and J is TRBJ1-2; D remains ambiguous. The V gene lost 5 bases and the J gene lost 3 bases, with 10 bases spanning the gap. CDR1 is PRHDT, CDR2 FYEKMQ, per germline (reference sequence). The CDR3 is 13 residues long. The CDR3 here is CASSNSPYYGYTF. The CDR3 DNA is TGTGCCAGCAGCAACTCTCCTTACTATGGCTACACCTTC.

The chain is built from TRBV29-1 and TRBJ2-7, with a weak D call TRBD1 (6 bases). The V and J ends lost 7 bases and 0 bases respectively, with 13 bases between them. Germline CDR1 reads SQVTM; CDR2 reads ANQGSEA. The CDR3 consists of 13 residues. The DNA for the CDR3 is TGCAGCGCTCAGGGGCTACCCTCCTACGAGCAGTACTTC. This encodes CSAQGLPSYEQYF.

The chain joins TRBV11-2 to TRBJ1-4; possibly TRBD1 for D (6 bases). Between the trimmed V and J ends, which lost 2 bases and 0 bases, there was a span of 10 bases. The germline V gene encodes CDR1 SGHAT and CDR2 FQNNGV. This CDR3 comprises 16 residues. The CDR3 nucleotides read TGTGCCAGCAGCTTACTCAACAGGGCAACTAATGAAAAACTGTTTTTT. Residues: CASSLLNRATNEKLFF.

The rearrangement joins TRBV15 to TRBJ2-1; D is possibly TRBD2 (5 bases). This CDR3 region has 15 residues. Germline V gene data show CDR1 as LNHNV and CDR2 as YYDKDF (reference sequence). Between the trimmed V and J ends, which lost 0 bases and 6 bases, there was a span of 12 bases. For the CDR3, the DNA is TGTGCCACCAGCAGAGATGAGGGATTAATCAATGAGCAGTTCTTC. Translation: CATSRDEGLINEQFF.

This chain connects TRBV5-1 to TRBJ2-7, with 10 bases matching TRBD2. The CDR3 consists of 15 residues. Germline V gene sequence: CDR1 SGHRS, CDR2 YFSETQ. V shed 5 bases, J shed 0 bases, and the junction held 5 bases outside the gene matches. The CDR3 DNA reads as TGCGCCAGCAGGTCACTAGCGGGGAGCTCCTACGAGCAGTACTTC. This codes for CASRSLAGSSYEQYF.

The V call is TRBV2, the J call TRBJ2-5; a possible D gene is TRBD2 (7 bases). The tail of the sequence fits TRBJ2-7 better, so the J call may be wrong. The CDR3 runs to 13 residues. Germline V gene sequence: CDR1 SNHLY, CDR2 FYNNEI. The CDR3 bases are TGTGCCGGAAGGGGGGGCGAAGCCTACGAGCAGTACTTC. It codes for CAGRGGEAYEQYF.

The chain employs TRBV5-4 and TRBJ2-1; D uncertain. This CDR3 has 15 residues. From germline, CDR1 is SGHNT and CDR2 YYREEE (reference sequence). V lost 4 bases, J lost 1 base, and 12 bases lay in between. The CDR3 loop reads CASSPNTDSYNEQFF. In DNA, the CDR3 is TGTGCCAGCAGCCCAAATACAGATTCCTACAATGAGCAGTTCTTC.